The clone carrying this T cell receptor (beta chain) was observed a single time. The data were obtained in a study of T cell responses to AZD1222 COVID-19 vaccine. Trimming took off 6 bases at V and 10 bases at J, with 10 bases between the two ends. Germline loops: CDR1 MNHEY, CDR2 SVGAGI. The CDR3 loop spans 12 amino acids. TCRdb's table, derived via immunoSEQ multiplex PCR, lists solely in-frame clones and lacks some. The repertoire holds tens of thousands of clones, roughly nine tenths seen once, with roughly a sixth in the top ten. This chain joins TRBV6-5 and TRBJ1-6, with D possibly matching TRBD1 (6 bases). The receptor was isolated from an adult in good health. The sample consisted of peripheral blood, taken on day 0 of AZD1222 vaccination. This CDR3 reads CASRKGGSPLHF. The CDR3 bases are TGTGCCAGCAGGAAGGGGGGATCACCCCTCCACTTT.